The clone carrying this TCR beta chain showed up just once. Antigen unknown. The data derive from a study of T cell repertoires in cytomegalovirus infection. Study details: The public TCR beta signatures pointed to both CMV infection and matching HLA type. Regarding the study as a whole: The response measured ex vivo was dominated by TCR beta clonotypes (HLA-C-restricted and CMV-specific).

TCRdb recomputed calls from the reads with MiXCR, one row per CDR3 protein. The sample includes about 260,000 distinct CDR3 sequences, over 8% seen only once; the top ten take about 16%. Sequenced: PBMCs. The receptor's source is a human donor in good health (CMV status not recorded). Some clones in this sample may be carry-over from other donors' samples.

CDR3 sequence reads: CSARATPNPEQYF. CDR3 bases: TGCAGTGCTAGAGCCACCCCGAATCCCGAGCAGTACTTC. The chain couples TRBV20-1 to TRBJ2-7; D is undetermined. The CDR3 runs 13 residues. V was shortened by 1 base and J by 6 bases, with 13 bases between the two germline ends. Germline CDR1 and CDR2: DFQATT and SNEGSKA (reference sequence).